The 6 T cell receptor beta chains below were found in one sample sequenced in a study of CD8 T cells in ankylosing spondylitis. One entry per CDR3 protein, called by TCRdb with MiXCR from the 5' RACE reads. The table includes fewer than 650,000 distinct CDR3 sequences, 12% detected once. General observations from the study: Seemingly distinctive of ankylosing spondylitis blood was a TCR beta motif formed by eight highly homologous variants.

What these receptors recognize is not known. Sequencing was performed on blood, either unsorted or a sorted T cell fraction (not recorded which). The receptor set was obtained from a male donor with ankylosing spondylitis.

Here the CDR3 reads CASSHPLRGLSGNTIYF. The DNA of the CDR3 is TGTGCCAGCAGCCATCCTTTAAGGGGTCTCTCTGGAAACACCATATATTTT. J is TRBJ1-3 and V is TRBV3-1; weak D call: TRBD1 (5 bases). Per the germline V gene, CDR1 is LGHDT and CDR2 is YNNKEL (reference sequence). V was trimmed by 3 bases and J by 0 bases, leaving 15 bases between them. This CDR3 comprises 17 residues.

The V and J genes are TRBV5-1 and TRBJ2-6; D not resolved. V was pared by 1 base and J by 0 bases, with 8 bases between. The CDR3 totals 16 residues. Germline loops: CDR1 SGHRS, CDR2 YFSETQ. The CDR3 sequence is CASSLPESSGANVLTF. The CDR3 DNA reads TGCGCCAGCAGCTTGCCAGAGAGCTCTGGGGCCAACGTCCTGACTTTC.

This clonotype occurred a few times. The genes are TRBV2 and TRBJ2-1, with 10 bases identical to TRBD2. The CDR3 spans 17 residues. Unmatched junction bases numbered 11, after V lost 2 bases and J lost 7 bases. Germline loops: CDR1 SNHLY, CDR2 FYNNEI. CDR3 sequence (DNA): TGTGCCAGCAGTGAAATTATGGGTAGCGGGAGGTCGAATGAGCAGTTCTTC. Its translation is CASSEIMGSGRSNEQFF.

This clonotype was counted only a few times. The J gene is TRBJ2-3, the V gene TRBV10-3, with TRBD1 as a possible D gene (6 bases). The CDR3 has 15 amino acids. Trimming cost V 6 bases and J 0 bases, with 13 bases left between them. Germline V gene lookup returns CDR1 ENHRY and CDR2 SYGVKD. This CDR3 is CAISIGTPSTDTQYF. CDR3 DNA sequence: TGTGCCATCAGCATTGGGACACCAAGCACAGATACGCAGTATTTT.

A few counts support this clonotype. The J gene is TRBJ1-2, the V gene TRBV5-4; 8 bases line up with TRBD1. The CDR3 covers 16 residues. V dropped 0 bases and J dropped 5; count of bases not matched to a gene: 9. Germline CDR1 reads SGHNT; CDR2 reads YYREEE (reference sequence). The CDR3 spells CASSLGTGRVGYGYTF. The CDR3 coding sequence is TGTGCCAGCAGCTTGGGGACAGGGAGGGTCGGGTATGGCTACACCTTC.

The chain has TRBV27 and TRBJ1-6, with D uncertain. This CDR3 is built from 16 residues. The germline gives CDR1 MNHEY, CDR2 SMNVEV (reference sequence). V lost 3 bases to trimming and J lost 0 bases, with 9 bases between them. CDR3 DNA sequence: TGTGCCAGCAGTTTTAAGCCGAGCTCCTATAATTCACCCCTCCACTTT. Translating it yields CASSFKPSSYNSPLHF.